Listed here is a single T cell receptor (beta chain). Its antigen is not identified. TCRdb analysed the 5' RACE reads with MiXCR anew, one entry per CDR3 protein. The sample shows 250,000 to 300,000 distinct CDR3 sequences, approximately 8.3% of them seen only once. This sample is part of a study of identical twins. Trimming cost V 2 bases and J 0 bases, with 7 bases left between them. The CDR3 covers 14 residues. Germline CDR1 is SQVTM and CDR2 is ANQGSEA. Notes on the study in general: Out-of-frame alpha sequences that twins shared showed excess low generation probability. Donors were not followed over many years; analysis was cross-sectional. Weaker excess twin sharing was observed in beta out-of-frame sequences. High-abundance cord blood beta clonotypes had fewer insertions; memory repertoires showed none.

The data also belong to a second study, concerning yellow fever vaccine responses in identical twins.

This chain uses TRBV29-1 with TRBJ1-4, with D unresolved. This TCR derives from a young woman in good health. The sequenced material came from CD8+ T cells sorted from blood. This chain's CDR3 is CSVETVSTNEKLFF. CDR3 sequence (DNA): TGCAGCGTTGAAACTGTGTCAACTAATGAAAAACTGTTTTTT.